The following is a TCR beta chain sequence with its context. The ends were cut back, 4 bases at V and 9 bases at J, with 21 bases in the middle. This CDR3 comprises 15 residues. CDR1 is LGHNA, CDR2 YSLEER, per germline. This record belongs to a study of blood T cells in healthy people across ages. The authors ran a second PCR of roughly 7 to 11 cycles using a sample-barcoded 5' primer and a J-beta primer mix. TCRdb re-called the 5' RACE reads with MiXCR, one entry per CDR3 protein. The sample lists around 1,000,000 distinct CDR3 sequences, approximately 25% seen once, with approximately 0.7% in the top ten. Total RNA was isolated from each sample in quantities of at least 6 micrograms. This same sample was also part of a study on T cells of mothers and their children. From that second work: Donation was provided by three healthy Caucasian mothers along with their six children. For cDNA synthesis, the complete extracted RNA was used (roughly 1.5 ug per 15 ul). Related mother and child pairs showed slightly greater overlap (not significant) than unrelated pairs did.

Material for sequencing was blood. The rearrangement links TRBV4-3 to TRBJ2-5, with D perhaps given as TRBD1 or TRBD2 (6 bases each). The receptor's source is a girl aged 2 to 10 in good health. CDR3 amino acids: CASSRGGDILGAQYF. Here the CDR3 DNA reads TGCGCCAGCAGCCGGGGCGGGGACATTCTAGGGGCCCAGTACTTC.